This is a list of T cell receptor beta chains from one sample in a study of T cells in Graves' hyperthyroidism and ophthalmopathy. MiXCR was run by TCRdb on the multiplex PCR reads, yielding one entry per CDR3 protein. The table shows fewer than 450,000 distinct CDR3 sequences, with 18% occurring only once. Source material: blood. Source of these receptors: a man between 18 and 29 years old with Graves' ophthalmopathy. Each CDR3 is given with its conserved first and last residue.

V	length	J	CDR3
TRBV28	13	TRBJ2-3	CAISWGAQDTQYF
TRBV2	12	TRBJ1-2	CASSWAGGGYTF
TRBV6-1	15	TRBJ2-3	CASSRRGESTDTQYF
TRBV5-1	13	TRBJ1-5	CASSLETRGPQHF
TRBV7-2	11	TRBJ2-4	CASSATAIQYF
TRBV20-1	15	TRBJ2-1	CSATAAGDSYNEQFF
TRBV5-1	14	TRBJ1-5	CASSMRQGHQPQHF
TRBV24-1	15	TRBJ1-4	CATSDAGTGDEKLFF
TRBV10-3	13	TRBJ2-5	CAISTGVQETQYF
TRBV18	15	TRBJ1-3	CASSPLDIAGNTIYF
TRBV11-2	13	TRBJ1-1	CASSFRQLSFTFF
TRBV5-1	15	TRBJ1-2	CASSLIPDREYGYTF
TRBV24-1	17	TRBJ2-1	CATSDPPRTDSYNEQFF
TRBV4-2	16	TRBJ2-3	CASSQGGFTSTDTQYF
TRBV14	15	TRBJ1-2	CASSRLGGIDYGYTF
TRBV12-3/TRBV12-4	14	TRBJ2-7	CASSTSDRSQEQYF
TRBV7-3	12	TRBJ1-2	CASSGGGRGYTF
TRBV20-1	10	TRBJ2-3	CSAREDTQYF
TRBV5-1	15	TRBJ2-7	CASSPKSGSSYEQYF
TRBV13	14	TRBJ1-5	CASSSRSNNQPQHF
TRBV14	15	TRBJ1-2	CAADRINGLRYGYTF
TRBV12-3/TRBV12-4	13	TRBJ2-7	CASSFGRQFEQYF
TRBV28	11	TRBJ2-7	CASSFRVEQYF
TRBV28	16	TRBJ1-5	CASTGGGGSFNQPQHF
TRBV12-3/TRBV12-4	14	TRBJ1-4	CASSSGRANEKLFF
TRBV6-1	16	TRBJ2-7	CASSLALGLASYEQYF